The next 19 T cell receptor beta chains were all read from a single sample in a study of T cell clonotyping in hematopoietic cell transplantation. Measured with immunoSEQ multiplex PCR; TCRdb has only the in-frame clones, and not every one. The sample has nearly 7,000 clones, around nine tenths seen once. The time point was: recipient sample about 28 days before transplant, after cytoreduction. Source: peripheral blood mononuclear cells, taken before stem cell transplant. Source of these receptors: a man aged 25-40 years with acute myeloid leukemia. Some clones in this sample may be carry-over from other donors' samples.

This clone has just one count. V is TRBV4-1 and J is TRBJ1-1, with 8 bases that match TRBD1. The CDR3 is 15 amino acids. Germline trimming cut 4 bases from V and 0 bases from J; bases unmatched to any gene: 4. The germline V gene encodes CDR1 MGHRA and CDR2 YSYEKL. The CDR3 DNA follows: TGCGCCAGCAGCCCCCGACAGGGGATGAACACTGAAGCTTTCTTT. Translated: CASSPRQGMNTEAFF.

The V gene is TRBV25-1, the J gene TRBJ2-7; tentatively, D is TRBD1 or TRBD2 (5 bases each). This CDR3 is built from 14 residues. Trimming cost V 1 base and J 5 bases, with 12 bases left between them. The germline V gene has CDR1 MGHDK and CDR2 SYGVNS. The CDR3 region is CASSELGLANEQYF. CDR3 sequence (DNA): TGTGCCAGCAGTGAATTGGGGCTAGCCAACGAGCAGTACTTC.

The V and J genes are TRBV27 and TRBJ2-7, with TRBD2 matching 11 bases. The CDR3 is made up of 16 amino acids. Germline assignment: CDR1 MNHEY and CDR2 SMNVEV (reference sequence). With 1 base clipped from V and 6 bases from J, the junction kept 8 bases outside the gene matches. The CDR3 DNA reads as TGTGCCAGCAGTTTATTCACTAGCGGGAGCGGGAGCGAGCAGTACTTC. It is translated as CASSLFTSGSGSEQYF.

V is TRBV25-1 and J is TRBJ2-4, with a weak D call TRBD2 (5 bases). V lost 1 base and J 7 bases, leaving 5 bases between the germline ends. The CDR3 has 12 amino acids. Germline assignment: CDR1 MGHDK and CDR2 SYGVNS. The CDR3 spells CASSESGNIQYF. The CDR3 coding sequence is TGTGCCAGCAGTGAATCGGGGAACATTCAGTACTTC.

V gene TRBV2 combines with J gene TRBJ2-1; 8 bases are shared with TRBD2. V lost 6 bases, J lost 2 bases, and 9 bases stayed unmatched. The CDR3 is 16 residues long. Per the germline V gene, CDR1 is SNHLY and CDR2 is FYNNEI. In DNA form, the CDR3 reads TGTGCCAGCAGGGATTATAGCGGGGCGACCTACAATGAGCAGTTCTTC. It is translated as CASRDYSGATYNEQFF.

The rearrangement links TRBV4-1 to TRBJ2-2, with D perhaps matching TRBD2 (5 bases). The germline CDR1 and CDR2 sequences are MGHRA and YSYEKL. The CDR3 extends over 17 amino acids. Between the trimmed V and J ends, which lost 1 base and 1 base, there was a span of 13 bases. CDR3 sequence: CASSQVRERLNTGELFF. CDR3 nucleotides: TGCGCCAGCAGCCAAGTACGAGAGCGGTTGAACACCGGGGAGCTGTTTTTT.

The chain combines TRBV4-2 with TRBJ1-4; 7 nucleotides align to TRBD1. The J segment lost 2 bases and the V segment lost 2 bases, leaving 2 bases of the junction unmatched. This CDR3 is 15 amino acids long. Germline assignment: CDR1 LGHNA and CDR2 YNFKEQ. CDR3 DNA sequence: TGTGCCAGCAGCCAACCGGGACAGACTAATGAAAAACTGTTTTTT. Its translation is CASSQPGQTNEKLFF.

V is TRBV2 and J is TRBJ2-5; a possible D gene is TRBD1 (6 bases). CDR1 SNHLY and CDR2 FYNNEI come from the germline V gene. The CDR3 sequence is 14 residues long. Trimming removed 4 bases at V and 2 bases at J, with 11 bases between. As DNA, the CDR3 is TGTGCCAGCAGTGCGAGGACAGCACAAGAGACCCAGTACTTC. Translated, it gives CASSARTAQETQYF.

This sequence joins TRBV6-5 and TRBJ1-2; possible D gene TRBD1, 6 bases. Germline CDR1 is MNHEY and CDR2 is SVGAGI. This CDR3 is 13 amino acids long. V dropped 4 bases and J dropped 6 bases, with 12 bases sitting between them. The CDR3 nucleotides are TGTGCCAGCAGTTGGGGGCAATCTCATGGCTACACCTTC. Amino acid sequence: CASSWGQSHGYTF.

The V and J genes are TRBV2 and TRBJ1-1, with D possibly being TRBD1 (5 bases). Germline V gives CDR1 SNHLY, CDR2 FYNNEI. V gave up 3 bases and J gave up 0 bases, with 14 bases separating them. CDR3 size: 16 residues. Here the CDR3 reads CASSDSLPGMNTEAFF. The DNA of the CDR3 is TGTGCCAGCAGTGACTCCCTGCCAGGGATGAACACTGAAGCTTTCTTT.

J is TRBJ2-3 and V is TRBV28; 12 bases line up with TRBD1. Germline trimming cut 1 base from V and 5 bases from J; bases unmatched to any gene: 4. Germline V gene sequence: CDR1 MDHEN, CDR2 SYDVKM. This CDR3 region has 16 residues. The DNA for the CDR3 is TGTGCCAGCAGTTTATTCTGGGACAGGGGGCAAGATACGCAGTATTTT. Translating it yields CASSLFWDRGQDTQYF. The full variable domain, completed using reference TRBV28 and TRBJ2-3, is DVKVTQSSRYLVKRTGEKVFLECVQDMDHENMFWYRQDPGLGLRLIYFSYDVKMKEKGDIPEGYSVSREKKERFSLILESASTNQTSMYLCASSLFWDRGQDTQYFGPGTRLTVL.

The CDR3 reads CAWSIQSGGYTF. As DNA, the CDR3 is TGTGCCTGGAGTATACAGAGCGGTGGCTACACCTTC. The rearrangement links TRBV30 to TRBJ1-2, with D uncertain. The CDR3 is made up of 12 amino acids. Germline values: CDR1 GTSNPN, CDR2 SVGIG (reference sequence). V lost 2 bases and J lost 7, with 11 bases in between.

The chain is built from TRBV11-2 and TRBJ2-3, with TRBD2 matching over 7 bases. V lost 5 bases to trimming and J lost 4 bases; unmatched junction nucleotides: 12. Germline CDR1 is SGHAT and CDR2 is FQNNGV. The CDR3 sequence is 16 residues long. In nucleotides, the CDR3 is TGTGCCAGCAGCGTCCAGGGCGGGAGCGGGGCAGATACGCAGTATTTT. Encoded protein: CASSVQGGSGADTQYF.

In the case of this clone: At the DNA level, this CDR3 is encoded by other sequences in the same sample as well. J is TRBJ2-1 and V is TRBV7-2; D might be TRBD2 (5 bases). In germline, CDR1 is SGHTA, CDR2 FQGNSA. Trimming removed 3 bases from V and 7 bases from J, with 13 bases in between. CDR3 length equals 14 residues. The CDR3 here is CASSFRLAGNEQFF. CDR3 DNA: TGTGCCAGCAGCTTTCGTCTAGCCGGGAATGAGCAGTTCTTC.

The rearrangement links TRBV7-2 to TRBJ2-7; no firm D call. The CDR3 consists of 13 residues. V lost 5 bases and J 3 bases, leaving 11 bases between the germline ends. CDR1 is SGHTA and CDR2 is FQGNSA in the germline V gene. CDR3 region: CASSRRQDYEQYF. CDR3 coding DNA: TGTGCCAGCAGCAGAAGGCAGGACTACGAGCAGTACTTC.

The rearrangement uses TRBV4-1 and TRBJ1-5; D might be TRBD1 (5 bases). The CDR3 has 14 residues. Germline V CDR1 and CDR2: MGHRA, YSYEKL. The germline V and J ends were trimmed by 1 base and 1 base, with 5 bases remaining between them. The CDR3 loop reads CASSQGDSNQPQHF. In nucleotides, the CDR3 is TGCGCCAGCAGCCAAGGGGACAGCAATCAGCCCCAGCATTTT.

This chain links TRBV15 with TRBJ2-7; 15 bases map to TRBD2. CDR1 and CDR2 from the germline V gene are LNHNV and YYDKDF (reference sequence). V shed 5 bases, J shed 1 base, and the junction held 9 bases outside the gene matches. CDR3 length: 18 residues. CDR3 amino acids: CATSGTGTSGRHSYEQYF. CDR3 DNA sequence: TGTGCCACCAGCGGGACCGGGACTAGCGGGAGGCATTCCTACGAGCAGTACTTC.

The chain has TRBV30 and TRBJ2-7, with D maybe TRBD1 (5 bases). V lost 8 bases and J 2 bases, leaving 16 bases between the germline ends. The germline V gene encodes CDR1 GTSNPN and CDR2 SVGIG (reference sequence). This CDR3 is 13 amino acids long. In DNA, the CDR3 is TGTGCCGGCCGACAGCCACCCACCTACGAGCAGTACTTC. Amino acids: CAGRQPPTYEQYF.

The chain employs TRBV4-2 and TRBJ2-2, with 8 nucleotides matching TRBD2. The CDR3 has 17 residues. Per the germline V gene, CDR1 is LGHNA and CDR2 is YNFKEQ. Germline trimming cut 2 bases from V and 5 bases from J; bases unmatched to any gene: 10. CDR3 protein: CASSQSGGRPDTGELFF. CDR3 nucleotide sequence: TGTGCCAGCAGCCAAAGTGGCGGGAGGCCAGATACCGGGGAGCTGTTTTTT.